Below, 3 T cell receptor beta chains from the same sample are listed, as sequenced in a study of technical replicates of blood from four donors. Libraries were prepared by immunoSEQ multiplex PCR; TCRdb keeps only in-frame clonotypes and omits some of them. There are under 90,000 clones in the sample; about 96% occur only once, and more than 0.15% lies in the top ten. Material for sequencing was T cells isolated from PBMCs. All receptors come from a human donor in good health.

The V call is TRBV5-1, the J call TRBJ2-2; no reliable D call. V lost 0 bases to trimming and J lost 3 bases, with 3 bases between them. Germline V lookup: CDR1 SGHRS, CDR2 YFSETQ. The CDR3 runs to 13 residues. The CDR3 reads CASSLADTGELFF. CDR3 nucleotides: TGCGCCAGCAGCTTGGCCGACACCGGGGAGCTGTTTTTT.

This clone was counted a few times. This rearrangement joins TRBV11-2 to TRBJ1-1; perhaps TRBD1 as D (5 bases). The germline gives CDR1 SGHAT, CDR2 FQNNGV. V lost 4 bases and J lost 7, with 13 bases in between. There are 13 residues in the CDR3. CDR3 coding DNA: TGTGCCAGCAGCTCCGTCCCACAGGATGAAGCTTTCTTT. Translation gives CASSSVPQDEAFF.

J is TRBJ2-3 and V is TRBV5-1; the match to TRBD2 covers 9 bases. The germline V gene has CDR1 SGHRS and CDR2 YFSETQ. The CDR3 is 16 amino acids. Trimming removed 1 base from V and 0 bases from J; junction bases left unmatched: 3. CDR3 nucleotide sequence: TGCGCCAGCAGCTTGACGCGGGGGGGTAGCACAGATACGCAGTATTTT. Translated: CASSLTRGGSTDTQYF.